This T cell receptor (beta chain) comes out of a study of blood T cell repertoires in COVID-19. About the research overall: The cDNA or gDNA used as material had been derived from T cells, B-cell-depleted T cells, or PBMCs.

Authors' data handling: Estimation of nucleated cell counts was performed using reference gene primer amplification. TCRdb's table, derived via immunoSEQ multiplex PCR, lists solely in-frame clones and lacks some. The V and J calls and clone size are taken from that table; D and trimming were inferred from the DNA. Among some 40,000 clones, about 88% were seen once, and the ten largest hold roughly 32%. Germline lookup yields CDR1 MNHEY and CDR2 SVGEGT. The CDR3 runs 17 residues. With V trimmed by 2 bases and J by 2 bases, 8 bases remained unmatched. This clonotype originated in a man between 65 and 79 years old with active COVID-19. The genes are TRBV6-2 or TRBV6-3 and TRBJ2-5, with 10 positions matching TRBD1. The specimen sequenced was peripheral blood. CDR3 amino acids: CASSYAIDRGQQETQYF. The CDR3 nucleotides read TGTGCCAGCAGTTACGCCATCGACAGGGGGCAGCAAGAGACCCAGTACTTC.